A single sample is the source of the 19 T cell receptor beta chains below, sequenced in a study of CD8 T cells in Susac syndrome. Random hexamers served to reverse transcribe roughly 0.45 to 1 ug RNA. TCRdb re-analysed the immunoSEQ multiplex PCR reads in MiXCR, keeping a single row per CDR3 protein. This table holds 150,000 to 160,000 distinct CDR3 sequences, around 95% found once. Input material: CD8+ T cells from PBMCs. The receptors here all came from a human donor with multiple sclerosis.

V is TRBV29-1 and J is TRBJ2-1; D gene ambiguous. The V gene lost 1 base and the J gene lost 0 bases, with 10 bases spanning the gap. The CDR3 spans 15 residues. Germline CDR1 and CDR2: SQVTM and ANQGSEA. CDR3 sequence (DNA): TGCAGCGTTGAAGGGGGTCCCAGCTCCTACAATGAGCAGTTCTTC. This translates into CSVEGGPSSYNEQFF.

This chain links TRBV30 with TRBJ2-1; the D gene is possibly TRBD1 (6 bases). CDR1 GTSNPN and CDR2 SVGIG come from the germline V gene (reference sequence). V was trimmed by 5 bases and J by 12 bases, leaving 17 bases between them. The CDR3 is 12 residues long. The CDR3 DNA reads TGTGCCTGGGCACGGACAGTTACTCTGCAGTTCTTC. Its translation is CAWARTVTLQFF.

The V call is TRBV3-1, the J call TRBJ1-6; possible D gene TRBD1, 6 bases. Trimming pared 1 base from V and 7 bases from J, leaving 14 bases between. The CDR3 covers 16 residues. Germline assignment: CDR1 LGHDT and CDR2 YNNKEL (reference sequence). CDR3: CASSQGHREVNSPLHF. The CDR3 DNA reads TGTGCCAGCAGCCAAGGGCACAGGGAGGTCAATTCACCCCTCCACTTT.

The chain links TRBV20-1 to TRBJ1-5; tentative D call: TRBD1 (6 bases). This CDR3 contains 15 residues. The germline V gene encodes CDR1 DFQATT and CDR2 SNEGSKA (reference sequence). V was trimmed by 0 bases and J by 5 bases, leaving 14 bases between them. This CDR3 reads CSARERGLFYQPQHF. CDR3 in DNA: TGCAGTGCTAGAGAGCGGGGGCTATTTTATCAGCCCCAGCATTTT.

V and J are TRBV20-1 and TRBJ1-1, with D unresolved. Deletions cut 0 bases from V and 3 bases from J, with 20 bases between. Germline lookup yields CDR1 DFQATT and CDR2 SNEGSKA (reference sequence). The CDR3 is 17 amino acids. The CDR3, as DNA: TGCAGTGCTAGAGATCGGGAGGGTAGAGGCAAGTACACTGAAGCTTTCTTT. It encodes CSARDREGRGKYTEAFF.

The J gene is TRBJ1-1, the V gene TRBV5-6; 8 bases are a match to TRBD1. After removal of 0 bases from V and 4 bases from J, the junction contained 2 bases not matched to a gene. In germline, CDR1 is SGHDT, CDR2 YYEEEE. The CDR3 consists of 14 residues. In DNA form, the CDR3 reads TGTGCCAGCAGCTTGGAACAGGGGGTCACTGAAGCTTTCTTT. Encoded protein: CASSLEQGVTEAFF.

V usage is TRBV7-9 and J usage is TRBJ2-1, with TRBD1 identical over 7 bases. V dropped 4 bases and J dropped 15; count of bases not matched to a gene: 6. From germline, CDR1 is SEHNR and CDR2 FQNEAQ (reference sequence). The CDR3 runs 11 residues. CDR3 in amino acids: CASSYDRDRFF. The DNA for the CDR3 is TGTGCCAGCAGCTACGACAGGGATCGGTTCTTC.

This chain uses TRBV4-3 with TRBJ2-7; tentatively, D is TRBD2 (6 bases). The CDR3 spans 13 residues. With 0 bases removed from V and 6 bases from J, the gap between germline ends came to 9 bases. Germline assignment: CDR1 LGHNA and CDR2 YSLEER. CDR3 coding DNA: TGCGCCAGCAGCCAAGATGACGGGAGCGAGCAGTACTTC. It is translated as CASSQDDGSEQYF.

The chain links TRBV12-3 or TRBV12-4 to TRBJ1-5, with D possibly TRBD1 on 5 matching bases. This CDR3 contains 13 residues. Trimming removed 6 bases at V and 5 bases at J, with 11 bases between. Here the CDR3 reads CASSPNRHQPQHF. In DNA form, the CDR3 reads TGTGCCAGCAGCCCCAACAGGCATCAGCCCCAGCATTTT.

The V and J genes are TRBV28 and TRBJ1-1, with D possibly TRBD1 on 6 matching bases. CDR1 MDHEN and CDR2 SYDVKM come from the germline V gene. The CDR3 is made up of 14 amino acids. V gave up 5 bases and J gave up 4 bases, with 14 bases separating them. The CDR3 sequence: CASSAGVSGTEAFF. DNA for the CDR3: TGTGCCAGCAGTGCAGGGGTTAGTGGCACTGAAGCTTTCTTT.

The V gene is TRBV25-1, the J gene TRBJ2-3; 9 nucleotides line up with TRBD1. Germline CDR1 and CDR2: MGHDK and SYGVNS. Trimming took 3 bases from V and 3 from J; bases not matched to a gene: 4. The CDR3 is 15 residues long. The CDR3 protein is CASSEGQGKTDTQYF. The CDR3 coding sequence is TGTGCCAGCAGTGAGGGACAGGGAAAAACAGATACGCAGTATTTT.

The chain is built from TRBV19 and TRBJ1-1, with TRBD1 identical over 7 bases. Looked up from germline, CDR1 is LNHDA and CDR2 is SQIVND (reference sequence). Trimming removed 3 bases from V and 3 bases from J; junction bases left unmatched: 7. The CDR3 is 15 amino acids. This chain's CDR3 is CASSIRRGRDTEAFF. CDR3 nucleotides: TGTGCCAGTAGTATTCGGAGGGGGCGAGACACTGAAGCTTTCTTT.

This chain joins TRBV12-3 or TRBV12-4 and TRBJ1-1; D unresolved. Trimming removed 6 bases from V and 6 bases from J, with 11 bases in between. The CDR3 loop spans 12 amino acids. The CDR3 coding sequence is TGTGCCAGCAGCCGGTATCAGGCTGAAGCTTTCTTT. Protein: CASSRYQAEAFF.

The CDR3 nucleotides read TGTGCCAGCAGCGTGGGTAGGAGCTCCTACGAGCAGTACTTC. It specifies CASSVGRSSYEQYF. The chain employs TRBV9 and TRBJ2-7; D uncertain. From germline, CDR1 is SGDLS and CDR2 YYNGEE. The CDR3 is made up of 14 amino acids. Trimming removed 2 bases at V and 0 bases at J, with 9 bases between.

The chain couples TRBV7-2 to TRBJ2-3; no clear D. The V end lost 0 bases, the J end lost 1 base, and 11 bases lay between the germline ends. The CDR3 length is 16 residues. Germline CDR1 is SGHTA and CDR2 is FQGNSA. CDR3 bases: TGTGCCAGCAGCTTAGCGCTAAAACGGGGCACAGATACGCAGTATTTT. Translation: CASSLALKRGTDTQYF.

The J gene is TRBJ1-6, the V gene TRBV4-1; D not resolved. The V end lost 1 base, the J end lost 14 bases, and 12 bases lay between the germline ends. The CDR3 spans 13 residues. In germline, CDR1 is MGHRA, CDR2 YSYEKL. The CDR3, as DNA: TGCGCCAGCAGCCAAGTTGTCGGCCGGGCCCTCCACTTT. It translates to CASSQVVGRALHF.

The CDR3 coding sequence is TGCGCCAGCAGCTCTATACAGGGGGCGCGTACTGAAGCTTTCTTT. As protein: CASSSIQGARTEAFF. This sequence joins TRBV5-1 and TRBJ1-1; 9 positions agree with TRBD1. Germline-derived CDR1 and CDR2 are SGHRS and YFSETQ. The CDR3 length is 15 residues. The V gene end was trimmed by 3 bases and the J gene end by 5 bases; junction bases not matched to a gene: 8.

This sequence joins TRBV20-1 and TRBJ2-7, with TRBD1 matching over 7 bases. Germline V lookup: CDR1 DFQATT, CDR2 SNEGSKA (reference sequence). V was pared by 0 bases and J by 0 bases, with 8 bases of the junction left unmatched. The CDR3 has 16 residues. The CDR3 here is CSARDERTGISYEQYF. The CDR3 region has the DNA TGCAGTGCTAGAGATGAAAGGACAGGAATCTCCTACGAGCAGTACTTC.

Comments on this clonotype: A junction end diverges from the germline sequence, so it may reflect a read error. The genes are TRBV7-7 and TRBJ2-7; D unclear. This CDR3 is 15 amino acids long. Germline V gene sequence: CDR1 SSHAT, CDR2 FNYEAQ (reference sequence). CDR3 residues: CASSSSALSSSEQYF. The DNA of the CDR3 is TGTGCTAGCAGCTCCAGCGCCCTGAGTTCATCCGAGCAGTACTTC.